This T cell receptor (beta chain) was profiled in a study of human T cells and chemical hapten exposure. Unique molecular identifiers were linked by the library to individual cDNA molecules. Original analysis: TCRs per sample had a median of roughly 93,000 and ranged from roughly 20,000 to 690,600. From the RACE reads, TCRdb called clonotypes with MiXCR, one entry per CDR3 protein. These V and J calls derive from TCRdb rather than the authors' analysis. The repertoire includes more than 100,000 distinct CDR3 sequences, around 13% of them detected once, and about 0.9% sits in the top ten. V was pared by 10 bases and J by 5 bases, with 29 bases between. There are 18 residues in the CDR3. Germline CDR1 is MNHEY and CDR2 is SMNVEV (reference sequence). Stated time point: patch test 1, 2 weeks after DPC sensitization. As for treatment: therapeutic diphenylcyclopropenone sensitization with weekly scalp DPC. Patch tests were applied only after blood draws.

This TCR was sampled from a man younger than 30 with alopecia areata. Some clones in this sample may be carry-over from other donors' samples. This specimen consisted of whole blood, obtained in connection with sensitization to the hapten diphenylcyclopropenone (DPC). The chain combines TRBV27 with TRBJ1-4; D ambiguous. CDR3 sequence: CATSGLNGPPPQNEKLFF. DNA for the CDR3: TGTGCCACCTCAGGCTTGAATGGCCCGCCACCTCAAAATGAAAAACTGTTTTTT.